Below, 15 T cell receptor beta chains from the same sample are listed, as sequenced in a study of blood T cell repertoires in COVID-19. The assay was immunoSEQ multiplex PCR, and TCRdb's table has in-frame clones only and misses some. The sample includes 400,000 to 450,000 clones, just over 85% of them seen just once. Sequencing was performed on peripheral blood. The receptors derive from a woman aged 25 to 39 with active or convalescent COVID-19.

The chain carries TRBV11-3 and TRBJ2-5; TRBD2 is a possible D gene (6 bases). Trimming took 0 bases from V and 1 from J, leaving 6 bases between them. In germline, CDR1 is SGHNT, CDR2 YENEEA. The CDR3 totals 14 residues. CDR3 protein: CASSLERGQETQYF. For the CDR3, the DNA is TGTGCCAGCAGCTTAGAGCGGGGCCAAGAGACCCAGTACTTC.

V usage is TRBV6-2 or TRBV6-3 and J usage is TRBJ2-6, with D possibly TRBD1 on 6 matching bases. V shed 4 bases and J shed 1 base, with 14 bases lying between them. CDR3 size: 17 residues. CDR1 and CDR2 (germline): MNHEY, SVGEGT. This chain's CDR3 is CASSSHPGVSGANVLTF. The CDR3, as DNA: TGTGCCAGCAGTTCGCATCCAGGGGTTTCTGGGGCCAACGTCCTGACTTTC.

This CDR3 is CASSQFGVSGYEQYF. CDR3 coding DNA: TGCGCCAGCAGTCAGTTCGGGGTTTCAGGCTACGAGCAGTACTTC. The V gene is TRBV23-1, the J gene TRBJ2-7; tentatively, D is TRBD2 (5 bases). TRBV23-1 is recorded as an ORF, its role being uncertain. V was trimmed by 3 bases and J by 3 bases, leaving 15 bases between them. CDR3 length: 15 amino acids.

This clone was observed a few times. V is TRBV18 and J is TRBJ1-1; possible D gene TRBD1, 5 bases. The germline gives CDR1 KGHSH, CDR2 LQKENI. Trimming pared 2 bases from V and 0 bases from J, leaving 13 bases between. The CDR3 loop spans 16 amino acids. Here the CDR3 DNA reads TGTGCCAGCTCACCAAATCCTGCGACAGTGAACACTGAAGCTTTCTTT. Translated: CASSPNPATVNTEAFF.

The chain recombines TRBV7-2 with TRBJ1-2; D ambiguous. Germline CDR1 and CDR2: SGHTA and FQGNSA. The V gene lost 2 bases and the J gene lost 1 base, with 5 bases spanning the gap. The CDR3 has 13 amino acids. The CDR3 loop reads CASSLPGNYGYTF. In DNA, the CDR3 is TGTGCCAGCAGCTTACCCGGTAACTATGGCTACACCTTC.

This clone was observed a few times. CDR3 coding DNA: TGTGCCAGCAGCTTAGGGCTAGCGGTTTCCTACAATGAGCAGTTCTTC. Residues: CASSLGLAVSYNEQFF. The J gene is TRBJ2-1, the V gene TRBV7-8, with 7 bases aligning to TRBD2. From germline, CDR1 is SGHVS and CDR2 FQNEAQ. The V and J ends lost 1 base and 1 base, in that order; junction bases with no gene match: 4. This CDR3 spans 16 amino acids.

This chain connects TRBV19 to TRBJ1-5; D call uncertain. The CDR3 is 13 residues long. The germline CDR1 and CDR2 sequences are LNHDA and SQIVND (reference sequence). Trimming shortened V by 5 bases and J by 3 bases, and 8 bases separated the two germline ends. The DNA of the CDR3 is TGTGCCAGTAGTGGCGGATACAATCAGCCCCAGCATTTT. Translation gives CASSGGYNQPQHF.

This chain connects TRBV19 to TRBJ2-5; TRBD1 is a possible D gene (5 bases). This CDR3 has 14 residues. Germline CDR1 and CDR2: LNHDA and SQIVND (reference sequence). V was shortened by 6 bases and J by 1 base, with 12 bases between the two germline ends. As DNA, the CDR3 is TGTGCCAGTAGCCCGACAGACCTCCAAGAGACCCAGTACTTC. Translated: CASSPTDLQETQYF.

Written as DNA, the CDR3 is TGTGCCAGCAGCCAAGAGGCAGTGAAGGGCTACACCTTC. Translation: CASSQEAVKGYTF. The chain is built from TRBV3-1 (or the pseudogene TRBV3-2) and TRBJ1-2, with no clear D. The germline V gene has CDR1 LGHDT and CDR2 YNNKEL (reference sequence). Deletions cut 0 bases from V and 8 bases from J, with 10 bases between. CDR3 length equals 13 residues.

This rearrangement joins TRBV13 to TRBJ2-4, with D maybe TRBD2 (6 bases). Deletions cut 3 bases from V and 0 bases from J, with 15 bases between. Germline CDR1 reads PRHDT; CDR2 reads FYEKMQ (reference sequence). CDR3 length: 17 residues. In nucleotides, the CDR3 is TGTGCCAGCAGCTTTCCTAGCGATGGAGTAGCCAAAAACATTCAGTACTTC. Residues: CASSFPSDGVAKNIQYF.

The rearrangement links TRBV13 to TRBJ1-2; no reliable D call. This CDR3 has 15 amino acids. Germline CDR1 is PRHDT and CDR2 is FYEKMQ (reference sequence). The V end was cut by 0 bases, the J end by 3 bases, with 11 bases between. CDR3 loop: CASSLGGGPDYGYTF. In DNA form, the CDR3 reads TGTGCCAGCAGCTTAGGGGGAGGGCCTGACTATGGCTACACCTTC.

This clone has just one count. The chain joins TRBV12-5 to TRBJ1-1, with D perhaps TRBD1 (5 bases). Looked up from germline, CDR1 is LGHNT and CDR2 is FRNRAP. The CDR3 totals 13 residues. The CDR3 here is CADPGEWNTEAFF. As DNA, the CDR3 is TGTGCGGATCCGGGGGAGTGGAACACTGAAGCTTTCTTT.

The chain joins TRBV9 to TRBJ1-5, with 11 positions matching TRBD1. Germline values: CDR1 SGDLS, CDR2 YYNGEE. The trim removed 4 bases at V and 4 bases at J, leaving 4 bases unmatched. The CDR3 runs to 15 residues. This CDR3 reads CASSLGTGGNQPQHF. The CDR3 DNA is TGTGCCAGCAGCCTCGGGACAGGGGGTAATCAGCCCCAGCATTTT.

This rearrangement joins TRBV6-5 to TRBJ1-5; 7 nucleotides agree with TRBD1. The CDR3 covers 15 residues. The germline V gene encodes CDR1 MNHEY and CDR2 SVGAGI. V shed 0 bases and J 4 bases; nucleotides not matched to a gene: 3. CDR3 sequence reads: CASSYSRQGNQPQHF. CDR3 coding DNA: TGTGCCAGCAGTTACTCGAGACAGGGTAATCAGCCCCAGCATTTT.

V gene TRBV16 combines with J gene TRBJ2-7, with a tentative D call TRBD1 (7 bases). Germline values: CDR1 KGHSY, CDR2 FQNENV. The CDR3 has 16 residues. Trimming pared 2 bases from V and 6 bases from J, leaving 20 bases between. CDR3 in DNA: TGTGCCAGCAGCCAACCTGACAGGGTTGGGACTTTCGAGCAGTACTTC. It translates to CASSQPDRVGTFEQYF.